This record looks at one T cell receptor (beta chain) sequence and its context. The data derive from a study of blood T cell repertoires in COVID-19. Across the study: The United States, Italy and Spain were the sources of the acute and convalescent COVID-19 samples.

Authors' analysis steps: Reference gene primer amplification in the assay estimated nucleated cell counts. The method was immunoSEQ multiplex PCR; TCRdb's version includes in-frame clones alone and lacks a portion of them. That table furnishes V, J and clone size, whereas the DNA furnished D and trimming. The sample lists nearly 110,000 clones, over 80% occurring once. CDR1 is SQVTM and CDR2 is ANQGSEA in the germline V gene. V was pared by 1 base and J by 2 bases, with 19 bases between. This CDR3 has 17 residues. The clonotype comes from a woman aged 25 to 45 with acute or convalescent COVID-19. Material for sequencing was peripheral blood. V and J are TRBV29-1 and TRBJ2-3, with a weak D call TRBD1 (6 bases). The CDR3 sequence: CSVEGSAGEIVTDTQYF. The CDR3 coding sequence is TGCAGCGTTGAAGGATCGGCAGGGGAGATTGTCACAGATACGCAGTATTTT.